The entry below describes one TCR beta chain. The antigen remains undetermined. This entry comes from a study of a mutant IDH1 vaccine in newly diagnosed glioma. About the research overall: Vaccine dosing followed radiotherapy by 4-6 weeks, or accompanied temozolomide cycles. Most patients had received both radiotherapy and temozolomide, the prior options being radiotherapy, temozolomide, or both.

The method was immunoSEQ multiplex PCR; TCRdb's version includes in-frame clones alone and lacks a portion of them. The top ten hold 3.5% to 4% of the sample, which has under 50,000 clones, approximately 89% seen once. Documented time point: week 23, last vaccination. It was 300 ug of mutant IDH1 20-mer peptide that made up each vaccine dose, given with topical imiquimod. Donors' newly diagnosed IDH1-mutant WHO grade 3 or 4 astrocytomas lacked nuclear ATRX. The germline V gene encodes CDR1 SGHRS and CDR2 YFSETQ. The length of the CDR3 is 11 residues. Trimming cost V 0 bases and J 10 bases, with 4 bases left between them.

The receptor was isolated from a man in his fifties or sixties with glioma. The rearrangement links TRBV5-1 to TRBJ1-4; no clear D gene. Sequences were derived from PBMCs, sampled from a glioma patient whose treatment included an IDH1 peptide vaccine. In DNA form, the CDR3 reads TGCGCCAGCAGCTTGGATGGAAAACTGTTTTTT. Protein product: CASSLDGKLFF.